This TCR beta chain was observed in a study of shared clonotypes between healthy human individuals. Study details: The people who gave samples were two women and a few men aged 18 to 49. Per donor, three plates held CD4 naive cells, three held CD4 memory, two held CD8 naive and one held CD8 memory.

Trimming at V came to 5 bases and at J to 2 bases, leaving 6 bases not matched to a gene. Germline V gene sequence: CDR1 MNHEY, CDR2 SMNVEV (reference sequence). The CDR3 has 14 residues. Naive CD8 cells were CD45RO-negative, positively selected for CCR7, excluding terminally differentiated effector memory CD45RA+ cells. Everyone who donated was a Caucasian adult who lived in Nashville, Tennessee. Some 32,000 T cell genomes, or approximately 190 ng DNA, went into the sorted-subset replicate PCRs. Method: immunoSEQ multiplex PCR; TCRdb's copy keeps in-frame clones and lacks some. The sample records about 2.1 million clones, 85% to 95% being singletons.

The source material was naive CD8+ T cells from PBMCs. The receptor's source is a man aged 18 to 29 in good health. Some clones in this sample may be carry-over from other donors' samples. The chain has TRBV27 and TRBJ2-7; 7 nucleotides align to TRBD2. The CDR3 protein is CASSQRLATYEQYF. DNA for the CDR3: TGTGCCAGCAGTCAAAGACTAGCTACCTACGAGCAGTACTTC.